The sequence of this TCR beta chain was determined in a study of T-cell reconstitution after alpha-beta-depleted transplantation in children. The CDR3 has 12 residues. V shed 8 bases and J 2 bases; nucleotides not matched to a gene: 6. Germline CDR1 reads SQVTM; CDR2 reads ANQGSEA. This clonotype was recorded many times. The TCRbeta library incorporated unique molecular identifiers. TCRdb recomputed calls from the PCR reads with MiXCR, one row per CDR3 protein. The sample consists of hundreds of thousands of distinct CDR3 sequences, about 10% of them appearing once. The clonotype comes from a human donor who donated a stem cell graft to a child with acute myeloid leukemia. This specimen consisted of PBMCs from the stem cell graft donor, obtained from the stem cell graft. The genes are TRBV29-1 and TRBJ2-7, with 7 nucleotides matching TRBD1. CDR3 nucleotides: TGCAGCACCCGGACAGGTACCTACGAGCAGTACTTC. It translates to CSTRTGTYEQYF.